These T cell receptor beta chains were read from a single sample in a study of cytomegalovirus exposure and HLA in healthy donors. Some clones are missing from TCRdb's copy, which holds only in-frame ones; the method was immunoSEQ multiplex PCR. This table holds 100,000 to 130,000 clones, 77% found once. Source material: PBMCs. The source is a male donor in good health and CMV-seronegative. Each CDR3 is given with its conserved first and last residue. Fields, in order: CDR3 protein, V gene, J gene.

CAWSVRAGLSYGYTF	TRBV30	TRBJ1-2
CSVSPGLAFAEQFF	TRBV29-1	TRBJ2-1
CAWSADRGLGTGELFF	TRBV30	TRBJ2-2
CASRATGRNTEAFF	TRBV6-6	TRBJ1-1
CASSPAGRTNQPQHF	TRBV2	TRBJ1-5
CASGGEETYEQYF	TRBV23-1	TRBJ2-7
CASSLGGTTLSRGYTF	TRBV5-1	TRBJ1-2
CASSWGLAGPDTQYF	TRBV27	TRBJ2-3
CASSERDSNPEAFF	TRBV2	TRBJ1-1
CASSPVYSYEQYF	TRBV7-9	TRBJ2-7
CASSLGAGGPGREQYF	TRBV5-4	TRBJ2-7
CASSDDEQGFYGYTF	TRBV27	TRBJ1-2
CASSSGQTYEQYF	TRBV6-5	-
CASSSTLPGSGELFF	TRBV7-9	TRBJ2-2
CASATTGGGSEKLFF	TRBV4-2	TRBJ1-4
CASPDRGQYEAFF	TRBV2	TRBJ1-1
CASSLETGLGYEQYF	TRBV5-1	TRBJ2-7
CASKVRGQGFYEQYF	TRBV6-1	TRBJ2-7
CSVDGESVDTDTQYF	TRBV29-1	TRBJ2-3
CATGTRNTEAFF	TRBV18	TRBJ1-1
CASSLGTDLADEQYF	TRBV5-1	TRBJ2-7
CASSILPPSSGSRRDEQYF	TRBV27	TRBJ2-7